The next 21 T cell receptor beta chains were all read from a single sample in a study of blood T cells in healthy people across ages. It was with a sample-barcoded 5' primer and a J-beta primer mix that a second PCR of about 6 to 11 cycles was run. TCRdb re-called the 5' RACE reads through MiXCR, storing one row per CDR3 protein. Among roughly 800,000 distinct CDR3 sequences listed, about three fifths were seen once. The specimen was blood. Source of these receptors: a man aged 25-45 years in good health.

V is TRBV20-1 and J is TRBJ1-2; possibly TRBD1 for D (6 bases). From germline, CDR1 is DFQATT and CDR2 SNEGSKA (reference sequence). The length of the CDR3 is 13 residues. V lost 3 bases to trimming and J lost 7 bases, with 15 bases between them. The CDR3 nucleotides read TGCAGTGCTAGTCTCGCACAGGGCTCTGGCTACACCTTC. As protein: CSASLAQGSGYTF.

DNA for the CDR3: TGCAGCGCCTCATATCCGGGGGAGAGCTCCTACGAGCAGTACTTC. Protein product: CSASYPGESSYEQYF. The chain combines TRBV29-1 with TRBJ2-7; D perhaps matches TRBD2 (6 bases). Trimming cost V 7 bases and J 0 bases, with 19 bases left between them. The CDR3 is made up of 15 amino acids. CDR1 and CDR2 (germline): SQVTM, ANQGSEA.

The rearrangement uses TRBV7-3 and TRBJ1-2; the D is unclear. The CDR3 is 14 amino acids. V lost 5 bases to trimming and J lost 4 bases, with 14 bases between them. Looked up from germline, CDR1 is SGHTA and CDR2 is FQGTGA. CDR3: CASSPSVATYGYTF. The CDR3 DNA reads TGTGCCAGCAGCCCCAGTGTAGCTACCTATGGCTACACCTTC.

This clonotype was recorded only once. CDR3 sequence: CASSPSGRVPYNEQFF. The CDR3 region has the DNA TGTGCCAGCAGCCCGAGCGGGAGAGTCCCCTACAATGAGCAGTTCTTC. The chain carries TRBV7-2 and TRBJ2-1, with 8 bases fitting TRBD2. The germline gives CDR1 SGHTA, CDR2 FQGNSA. The CDR3 consists of 16 residues. Losses at the gene ends were 5 bases for V and 2 bases for J; bases not matched to a gene: 8.

This clonotype was picked up one time. V is TRBV6-6 and J is TRBJ2-4; D is unresolved. Germline V gives CDR1 MNHNY, CDR2 SVGAGI (reference sequence). V dropped 2 bases and J dropped 4 bases, with 12 bases sitting between them. CDR3 length: 15 amino acids. The CDR3 DNA reads as TGTGCCAGCAGTTACGGTGGCGTCGGTAAAAACATTCAGTACTTC. This encodes CASSYGGVGKNIQYF.

CDR3 DNA sequence: TGCAGTGCTAGAGATCCCGGAACACTCCACGGGGAGCTGTTTTTT. Translating it yields CSARDPGTLHGELFF. This chain links TRBV20-1 with TRBJ2-2; D is unclear. V was shortened by 0 bases and J by 7 bases, with 15 bases between the two germline ends. CDR1 and CDR2 from the germline V gene are DFQATT and SNEGSKA (reference sequence). The CDR3 runs to 15 residues.

In its sample, this clonotype was seen a few times. This sequence joins TRBV7-6 and TRBJ2-5; no clear D. The CDR3 covers 13 residues. Per germline, CDR1 SGHVS and CDR2 FNYEAQ. V dropped 6 bases and J dropped 2 bases, with 10 bases sitting between them. The CDR3 DNA sequence: TGTGCCAGCAGGCCACAGCTGCAAGAGACCCAGTACTTC. Translation: CASRPQLQETQYF.

In this sample, this clonotype turned up once. V is TRBV5-1 and J is TRBJ2-1; D unclear. From germline, CDR1 is SGHRS and CDR2 YFSETQ. The CDR3 loop spans 12 amino acids. Between the trimmed V and J ends, which lost 5 bases and 4 bases, there was a span of 7 bases. This CDR3 reads CASRENYNEQFF. CDR3 sequence (DNA): TGCGCCAGCAGGGAGAATTACAATGAGCAGTTCTTC.

V is TRBV7-2 and J is TRBJ2-7; 7 bases map to TRBD2. Germline CDR1 reads SGHTA; CDR2 reads FQGNSA. This CDR3 has 15 residues. V trimming: 0 bases; J trimming: 2 bases; junction bases outside the gene matches: 4. The CDR3 loop is CASSLAPAGAYEQYF. CDR3 bases: TGTGCCAGCAGCTTAGCGCCCGCGGGAGCCTACGAGCAGTACTTC.

The sample holds a few counts of this clonotype. The V and J genes are TRBV4-3 and TRBJ2-1; possible D gene TRBD1, 6 bases. Germline V gives CDR1 LGHNA, CDR2 YSLEER. V shed 0 bases and J shed 9 bases, with 12 bases lying between them. The CDR3 totals 14 residues. The CDR3 is CASSQEHGGREQFF. The CDR3 nucleotides read TGCGCCAGCAGCCAAGAGCATGGGGGCCGTGAGCAGTTCTTC.

J is TRBJ2-5 and V is TRBV29-1; D is unresolved. V was cut by 5 bases and J by 2 bases, with 12 bases left in between. CDR3 length equals 13 residues. The germline V gene encodes CDR1 SQVTM and CDR2 ANQGSEA. The CDR3 sequence is CSVRPRSQETQYF. In DNA, the CDR3 is TGCAGCGTTCGACCTCGAAGTCAAGAGACCCAGTACTTC.

This chain connects TRBV6-6 to TRBJ1-3; TRBD1 agrees at 8 bases. The CDR3 is made up of 17 amino acids. V was pared by 6 bases and J by 0 bases, with 10 bases of the junction left unmatched. CDR1 and CDR2 (germline): MNHNY, SVGAGI (reference sequence). CDR3 sequence reads: CASRTQQGGDSGNTIYF. In DNA form, the CDR3 reads TGTGCCAGCAGGACTCAACAGGGGGGCGACTCTGGAAACACCATATATTTT.

The J gene is TRBJ2-7, the V gene TRBV12-3 or TRBV12-4, with D hard to call. The end of the DNA fits TRBJ2-5 better, so the J call may be wrong. The CDR3 is 12 amino acids. CDR3 residues: CASSFILETQYF. CDR3 bases: TGTGCCAGCAGTTTTATCCTGGAGACCCAGTACTTC.

The chain is built from TRBV3-1 and TRBJ1-2; the D gene is possibly TRBD1 (5 bases). Germline V gene lookup returns CDR1 LGHDT and CDR2 YNNKEL (reference sequence). The CDR3 runs to 15 residues. Trimming removed 1 base from V and 4 bases from J, with 13 bases in between. Here the CDR3 DNA reads TGTGCCAGCAGCCAAGTGGGGGGGTCTACCTATGGCTACACCTTC. Translated: CASSQVGGSTYGYTF.

The V gene is TRBV29-1, the J gene TRBJ2-5; D uncertain. The J call is in doubt because the DNA end fits TRBJ2-7 better. Germline CDR1 is SQVTM and CDR2 is ANQGSEA. The CDR3 is made up of 11 amino acids. The CDR3 region has the DNA TGCAGCGTCATTTCGTCGGGCGAGCAGTACTTC. Translation gives CSVISSGEQYF.

This clonotype appeared a few times. V usage is TRBV6-2 or TRBV6-3 and J usage is TRBJ2-7, with a possible D match to TRBD2 (6 bases). The J call may not be correct, given that the DNA end is closer to TRBJ2-5. Germline V gives CDR1 MNHEY, CDR2 SVGEGT. CDR3 length equals 16 residues. CDR3 nucleotides: TGTGCCAGCAGTTACCCACTGTCGGGGGAGAAGGAGACCCAGTACTTC. Amino acid sequence: CASSYPLSGEKETQYF.

This chain links TRBV6-5 with TRBJ1-6; 7 bases are a match to TRBD1. The CDR3 is 15 residues long. V lost 8 bases to trimming and J lost 5 bases; unmatched junction nucleotides: 9. The V gene's germline CDR1 is MNHEY and CDR2 SVGAGI. The CDR3, as DNA: TGTGCCAGCTGTCGGACCGGGACAGATAATTCACCCCTCCACTTT. This codes for CASCRTGTDNSPLHF.

The chain joins TRBV6-5 to TRBJ2-7; D is undetermined. The CDR3 covers 16 residues. The germline V gene encodes CDR1 MNHEY and CDR2 SVGAGI. V dropped 5 bases and J dropped 0 bases, with 17 bases sitting between them. Written as DNA, the CDR3 is TGTGCCAGCAGTCCTCTAGGATCAGGTAGCTCCTACGAGCAGTACTTC. Translating it yields CASSPLGSGSSYEQYF.

CDR3 protein: CASRDRENEQFF. DNA for the CDR3: TGTGCCAGCAGGGACAGAGAGAATGAGCAGTTCTTC. This chain links TRBV6-2 or TRBV6-3 with TRBJ2-1; TRBD1 might be the D (6 bases). V was shortened by 6 bases and J by 7 bases, with 10 bases between the two germline ends. This CDR3 has 12 amino acids. The V gene's germline CDR1 is MNHEY and CDR2 SVGEGT.

This clonotype was seen only a few times. CDR3 protein: CASSLNRGRQETQYF. CDR3 in DNA: TGTGCCAGCAGCCTTAACAGGGGGCGGCAAGAGACCCAGTACTTC. This sequence joins TRBV7-2 and TRBJ2-5; 9 positions match TRBD1. The CDR3 runs 15 residues. The germline gives CDR1 SGHTA, CDR2 FQGNSA. With 5 bases clipped from V and 2 bases from J, the junction kept 6 bases outside the gene matches.

This clonotype was observed once. The chain combines TRBV2 with TRBJ1-4; no firm D call. This CDR3 is built from 14 residues. The V and J ends lost 6 bases and 7 bases respectively, with 15 bases between them. The germline CDR1 and CDR2 sequences are SNHLY and FYNNEI. CDR3 nucleotides: TGTGCCAGCAGATCACCCGGTGAGGTTGAAAAACTGTTTTTT. Translating it yields CASRSPGEVEKLFF.